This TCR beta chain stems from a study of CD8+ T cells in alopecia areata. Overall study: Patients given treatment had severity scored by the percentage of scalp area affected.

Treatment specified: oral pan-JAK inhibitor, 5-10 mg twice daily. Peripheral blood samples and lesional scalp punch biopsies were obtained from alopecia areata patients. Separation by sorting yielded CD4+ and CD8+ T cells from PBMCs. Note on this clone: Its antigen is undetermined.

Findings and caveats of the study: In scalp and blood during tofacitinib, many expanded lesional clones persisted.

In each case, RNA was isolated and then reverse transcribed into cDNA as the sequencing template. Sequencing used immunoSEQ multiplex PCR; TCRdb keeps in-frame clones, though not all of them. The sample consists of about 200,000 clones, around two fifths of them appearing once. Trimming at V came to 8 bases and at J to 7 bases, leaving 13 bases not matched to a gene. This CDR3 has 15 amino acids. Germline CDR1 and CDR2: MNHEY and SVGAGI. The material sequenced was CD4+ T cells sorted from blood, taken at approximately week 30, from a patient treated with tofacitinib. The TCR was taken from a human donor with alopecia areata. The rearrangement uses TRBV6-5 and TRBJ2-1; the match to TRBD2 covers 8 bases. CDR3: CASYDSGKRVNEQFF. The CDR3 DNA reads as TGTGCCAGCTACGATAGCGGGAAACGAGTGAATGAGCAGTTCTTC.